This T cell receptor beta chain was documented in a study of T cell changes during pregnancy in multiple sclerosis. This CDR3 spans 14 amino acids. Germline assignment: CDR1 ENHRY and CDR2 SYGVKD. V lost 4 bases and J lost 2; bases outside the gene matches: 2. Using immunoSEQ multiplex PCR, the repertoire was profiled, and TCRdb retains in-frame clones only, with some absent. The data hold about 36,000 clones, with 91% observed a single time. The genes are TRBV10-3 and TRBJ1-3; 7 bases align to TRBD1. Sequencing used CD4+ T cells from peripheral blood mononuclear cells, obtained in the second trimester of pregnancy. This sequence was found in a female donor in good health, enrolled as a control in a pregnancy study. The CDR3 is CAISATGTGNTIYF. In DNA, the CDR3 is TGTGCCATCAGTGCGACAGGGACTGGAAACACCATATATTTT.